This T cell receptor (beta chain) originates from a study of cytomegalovirus exposure and HLA in healthy donors. Whole-study results and caveats: Later on, analysis showed that most CMV-associated TCR beta chains appeared to be HLA-restricted. Among the most significant clusters, several appeared linked to common viral pathogens in a later analysis. For TCR beta chains, V- and J-gene trimming was later linked to a missense DCLRE1C variant.

This clone was seen only once. The antigen is undetermined. Deletions cut 7 bases from V and 4 bases from J, with 22 bases between. The germline CDR1 and CDR2 sequences are MNHEY and SMNVEV (reference sequence). The CDR3 totals 16 residues. Researchers ran the PCR with 60 Vbeta and 13 Jbeta primers. Measured with immunoSEQ multiplex PCR; TCRdb has only the in-frame clones, and not every one. The sample contains approximately 140,000 clones, 82% of which appear only once. The sequence came from a young man in good health and CMV-seropositive. Input material: PBMCs. The V gene is TRBV27, the J gene TRBJ1-2; D is undetermined. The CDR3 coding sequence is TGTGCCAGCACCACTTACTACCGGAGGGTCCCCTATGGCTACACCTTC. Its protein product is CASTTYYRRVPYGYTF.